Included here is one T cell receptor beta chain sequence, with context. The antigen remains undetermined. The data are from a study of T cell responses to AZD1222 COVID-19 vaccine. Study findings and constraints: Most donors were white British, females outnumbered males, and clonal diversity was possibly underestimated. Without day 14 samples, only post-peak T cell repertoires were studied.

TCRdb keeps only in-frame clones here, not all; method: immunoSEQ multiplex PCR. This sample yields about 110,000 clones, of which around 84% are seen a single time; 2.5% to 4% belongs to the top ten. Germline V gives CDR1 MNHEY, CDR2 SVGAGI. With V trimmed by 5 bases and J by 10 bases, 8 bases remained unmatched. The CDR3 contains 13 residues. Here the sequenced sample was peripheral blood, taken on day 0 of AZD1222 vaccination. This chain links TRBV6-5 with TRBJ1-1, with 9 bases lining up with TRBD1. The source of this sequence is an adult in good health. CDR3 DNA: TGTGCCAGCAGTAACACAGGGGGCGCGGGAGCTTTCTTT. Translation gives CASSNTGGAGAFF.